This T cell receptor (beta chain) was sequenced for a study of shared clonotypes between healthy human individuals. Here immunoSEQ multiplex PCR was the method, and the copy in TCRdb shows in-frame clones only, minus some. This table has about 870,000 clones, 92% appearing once. CD45RO-negative CD8 cells positively selected for CCR7 made up the naive population, which excluded terminally differentiated effector memory CD45RA+ cells. V lost 2 bases and J 0 bases, leaving 17 bases between the germline ends. The CDR3 sequence is 18 residues long. The germline gives CDR1 SGHVS, CDR2 FQNEAQ. The chain carries TRBV7-8 and TRBJ1-5, with a weak D call TRBD1 (6 bases). The receptor was isolated from a man younger than 40 in good health. Sequencing was performed on naive CD8+ T cells sorted from blood. The CDR3 region is CASSLLGARDYSNQPQHF. The CDR3 DNA sequence: TGTGCCAGCAGCTTACTGGGGGCCAGAGATTATAGCAATCAGCCCCAGCATTTT.